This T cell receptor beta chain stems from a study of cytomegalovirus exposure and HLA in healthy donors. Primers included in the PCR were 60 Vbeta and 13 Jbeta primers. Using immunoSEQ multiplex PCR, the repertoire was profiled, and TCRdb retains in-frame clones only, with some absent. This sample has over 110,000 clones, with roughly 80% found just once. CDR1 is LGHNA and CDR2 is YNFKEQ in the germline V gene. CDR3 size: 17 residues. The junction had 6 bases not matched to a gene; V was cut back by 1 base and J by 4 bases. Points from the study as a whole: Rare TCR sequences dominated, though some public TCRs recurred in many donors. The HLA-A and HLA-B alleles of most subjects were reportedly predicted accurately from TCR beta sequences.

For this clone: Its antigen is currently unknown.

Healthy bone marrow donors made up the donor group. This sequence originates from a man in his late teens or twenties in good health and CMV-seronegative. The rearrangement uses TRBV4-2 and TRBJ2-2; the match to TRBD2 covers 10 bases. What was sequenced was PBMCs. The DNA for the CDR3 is TGTGCCAGCAGCCAAGCGCCTAGCGGGGGCCGCACCGGGGAGCTGTTTTTT. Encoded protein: CASSQAPSGGRTGELFF.